This T cell receptor (beta chain) is from a study of blood T cell repertoires in COVID-19 (dated by TCRdb to 2018 to 2020). Background for the entire study: The collaborator samples originated in the United States, Italy and Spain and spanned the acute and convalescent phases of COVID-19. The prospective study material was composed of cDNA or gDNA derived from T cells, B-cell-depleted T cells, or PBMCs. Sample metadata almost always included a de-identified subject ID, COVID-19 status, age in years and sex. The repertoires were made available in a free public database intended to serve as a resource for research on the immune response to SARS-CoV-2. Where available, HLA class I and class II types were obtained from metadata supplied by the sample provider rather than from assay-based typing. The dataset comprised deeply sampled blood TCRbeta repertoires from subjects exposed to, actively infected with, or recovered from COVID-19. The samples were drawn from the first 160 participants of the ongoing ImmuneRACE study and from 950 to 1,500 subjects provided by 6 global collaborators. Beyond this particular receptor, the publication reports: How much clinical and demographic metadata was included differed by source and by participant, and the metadata was provided uncurated.

Participants in the prospective study were aged roughly 18 to 90 years, lived in approximately 26 United States geographic areas, and enrolled through a virtual design. In the prospective study, cohorts were assigned on the basis of participant-reported clinical history obtained from a screening survey and a study questionnaire. In the prospective study, whole blood, serum and a nasopharyngeal or oropharyngeal swab were collected from each participant by mobile phlebotomists. Prospective study participants could optionally give additional blood draws and questionnaires over an approximately two-month period. Prospective study blood samples were shipped either frozen or at room temperature before DNA extraction. The immunoSEQ Assay, a bias-controlled multiplex PCR, was used to amplify TCRbeta CDR3 regions from genomic DNA. The study's processing was this. Nucleated cell counts per sample were estimated from amplification of reference gene primers within the assay. To quantify the absolute abundance of each unique TCRbeta CDR3 rearrangement, sequence reads were collapsed and filtered. For each sample, productive Simpson clonality was calculated as the square root of Simpson's diversity index across productive rearrangements. TCRdb limited this immuneACCESS table to in-frame rearrangements with V and J called. A share of clones is missing; checked studies link under half to unresolved V genes, and the rest is unexplained. That table gives V, J and clone size, and the DNA gave D and trimming. In all, the sample holds about 280,000 clones, and almost 90% of those were seen once. Clones ranked in the top ten supply approximately 1.5% of the sample.

Inclusive of the bounding cysteine and phenylalanine, the CDR3 is 13 residues long. Left in the record is the CDR3 DNA by itself, 39 bases read in frame from the first base. From V the trimming removes 5 bases and from J it removes 7 bases, while the gene matches leave 2 bases of the junction unaccounted for. Reading the germline V gene gives CDR1 SNHLY and CDR2 FYNNEI. The count of this clone is one. Its antigen is unknown. No base quality information exists; no much larger clone differs at one position. Sequences were obtained from PBMCs or T cells enriched from blood (not recorded which). The sequence was obtained from a woman under 30 with acute COVID-19. This sequence uses TRBV2 and TRBJ2-1; 10 nucleotides in the junction match TRBD2. The DNA is TGTGCCAGCAGTAGCGGGAGGGGGAATGAGCAGTTCTTC. Its product reads: CASSSGRGNEQFF.